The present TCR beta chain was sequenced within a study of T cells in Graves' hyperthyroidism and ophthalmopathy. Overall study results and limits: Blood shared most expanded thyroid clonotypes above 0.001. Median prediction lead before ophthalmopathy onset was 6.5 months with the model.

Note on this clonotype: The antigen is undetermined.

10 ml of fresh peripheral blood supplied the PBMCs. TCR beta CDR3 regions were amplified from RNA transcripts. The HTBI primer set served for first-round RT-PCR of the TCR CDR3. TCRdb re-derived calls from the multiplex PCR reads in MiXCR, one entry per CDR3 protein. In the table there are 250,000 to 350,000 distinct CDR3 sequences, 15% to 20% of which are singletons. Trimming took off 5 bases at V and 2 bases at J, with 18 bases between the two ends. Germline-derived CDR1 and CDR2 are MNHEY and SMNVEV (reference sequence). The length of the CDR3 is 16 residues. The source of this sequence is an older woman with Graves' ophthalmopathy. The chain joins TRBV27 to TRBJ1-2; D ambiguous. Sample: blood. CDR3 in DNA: TGTGCCAGCAGTCTCCTTGGCTTAGGGCGCAACTATGGCTACACCTTC. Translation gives CASSLLGLGRNYGYTF.